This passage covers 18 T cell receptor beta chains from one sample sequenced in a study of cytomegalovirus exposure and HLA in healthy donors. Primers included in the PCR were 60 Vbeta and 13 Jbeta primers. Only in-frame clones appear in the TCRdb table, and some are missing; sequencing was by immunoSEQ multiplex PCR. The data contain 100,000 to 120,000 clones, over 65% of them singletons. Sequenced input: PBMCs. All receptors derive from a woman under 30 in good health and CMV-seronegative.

The DNA of the CDR3 is TGTGCCAGCAGTAGGCGGACAGGGCCCCTCCACTTT. This gives the protein CASSRRTGPLHF. This rearrangement joins TRBV27 to TRBJ1-6, with 8 bases that match TRBD1. V trimming: 5 bases; J trimming: 13 bases; junction bases outside the gene matches: 4. The CDR3 covers 12 residues. Per the germline V gene, CDR1 is MNHEY and CDR2 is SMNVEV (reference sequence).

CDR3 in amino acids: CASSLPGTGELFF. As DNA, the CDR3 is TGTGCCAGCAGCTTACCGGGGACCGGGGAGCTGTTTTTT. V is TRBV6-5 and J is TRBJ2-2; a weak D match, TRBD2 (5 bases). V was pared by 6 bases and J by 5 bases, with 10 bases between. Germline V lookup: CDR1 MNHEY, CDR2 SVGAGI. This CDR3 region has 13 residues.

CDR3 DNA: TGTGCCAGCAGCTTAAAAGGGACAGGGTTTAGACGCAATGAGCAGTTCTTC. It codes for CASSLKGTGFRRNEQFF. The gene calls are TRBV11-1 and TRBJ2-1, with 9 nucleotides matching TRBD1. The germline V gene has CDR1 SGHAT and CDR2 FQDESV (reference sequence). V was pared by 2 bases and J by 6 bases, with 11 bases of the junction left unmatched. This CDR3 spans 17 amino acids. The variable domain in full, completed from reference TRBV11-1 and TRBJ2-1, reads EAEVAQSPRYKITEKSQAVAFWCDPISGHATLYWYRQILGQGPELLVQFQDESVVDDSQLPKDRFSAERLKGVDSTLKIQPAELGDSAMYLCASSLKGTGFRRNEQFFGPGTRLTVL.

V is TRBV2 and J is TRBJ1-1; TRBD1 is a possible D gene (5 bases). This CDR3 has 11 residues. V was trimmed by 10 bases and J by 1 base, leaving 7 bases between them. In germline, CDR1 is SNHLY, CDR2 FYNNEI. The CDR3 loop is CAIQGNTEAFF. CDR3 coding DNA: TGTGCCATCCAGGGGAACACTGAAGCTTTCTTT. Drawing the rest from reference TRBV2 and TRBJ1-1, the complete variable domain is EPEVTQTPSHQVTQMGQEVILRCVPISNHLYFYWYRQILGQKVEFLVSFYNNEISEKSEIFDDQFSVERPDGSNFTLKIRSTKLEDSAMYFCAIQGNTEAFFGQGTRLTVV.

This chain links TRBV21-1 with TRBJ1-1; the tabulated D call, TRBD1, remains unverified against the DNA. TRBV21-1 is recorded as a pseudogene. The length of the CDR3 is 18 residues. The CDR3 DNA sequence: TGTGCCCGCCCAAACGGGACAGGTGGGGGACAATCAAACACTGAAGCTTTCTTT. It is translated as CARPNGTGGGQSNTEAFF.

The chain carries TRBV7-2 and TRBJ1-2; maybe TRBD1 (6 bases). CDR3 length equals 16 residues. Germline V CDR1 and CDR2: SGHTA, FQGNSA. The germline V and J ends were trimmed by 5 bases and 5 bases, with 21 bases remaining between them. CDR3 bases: TGTGCCAGCAGCACGATCTACCCAGGGGTGGGGTATGGCTACACCTTC. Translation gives CASSTIYPGVGYGYTF. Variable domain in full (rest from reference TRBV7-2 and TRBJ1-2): GAGVSQSPSNKVTEKGKDVELRCDPISGHTALYWYRQSLGQGLEFLIYFQGNSAPDKSGLPSDRFSAERTGGSVSTLTIQRTQQEDSAVYLCASSTIYPGVGYGYTFGSGTRLTVV.

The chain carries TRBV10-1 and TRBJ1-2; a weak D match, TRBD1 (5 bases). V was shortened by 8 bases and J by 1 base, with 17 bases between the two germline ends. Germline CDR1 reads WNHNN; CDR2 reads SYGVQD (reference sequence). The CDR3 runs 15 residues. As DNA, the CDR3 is TGCGCCAGCGGGATAACAGGAGTTTATAACTATGGCTACACCTTC. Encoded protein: CASGITGVYNYGYTF.

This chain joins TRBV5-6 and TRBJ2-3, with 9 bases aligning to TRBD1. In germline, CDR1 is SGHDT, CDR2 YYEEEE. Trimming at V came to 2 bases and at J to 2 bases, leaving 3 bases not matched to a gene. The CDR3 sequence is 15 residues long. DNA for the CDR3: TGTGCCAGCAGCTTAAACAGGGGGCACACAGATACGCAGTATTTT. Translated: CASSLNRGHTDTQYF.

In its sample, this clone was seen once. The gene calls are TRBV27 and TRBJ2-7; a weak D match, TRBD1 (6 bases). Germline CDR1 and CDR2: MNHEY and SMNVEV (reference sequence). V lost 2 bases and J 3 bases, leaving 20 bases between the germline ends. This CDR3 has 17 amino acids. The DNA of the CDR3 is TGTGCCAGCAGTTTAAAGGGGGAAAACCGGCTTCTCTACGAGCAGTACGTC. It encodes CASSLKGENRLLYEQYV.

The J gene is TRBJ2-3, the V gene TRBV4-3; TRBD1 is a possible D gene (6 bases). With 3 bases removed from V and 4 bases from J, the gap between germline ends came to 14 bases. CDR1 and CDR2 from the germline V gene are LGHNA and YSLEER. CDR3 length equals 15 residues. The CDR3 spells CASSQKQGYSDTQYF. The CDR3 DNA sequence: TGCGCCAGCAGCCAGAAACAGGGTTACTCAGATACGCAGTATTTT.

In nucleotides, the CDR3 is TGTGCCACCAGCAGAGAGAGGATTCAGTACTTC. Protein product: CATSRERIQYF. The chain carries TRBV15 and TRBJ2-4, with D uncertain. The CDR3 consists of 11 residues. The V gene lost 0 bases and the J gene lost 10 bases, with 4 bases spanning the gap. Germline CDR1 is LNHNV and CDR2 is YYDKDF (reference sequence).

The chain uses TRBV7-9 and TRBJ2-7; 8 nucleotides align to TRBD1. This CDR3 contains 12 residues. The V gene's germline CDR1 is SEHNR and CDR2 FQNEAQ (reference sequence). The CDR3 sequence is CASSLDNRGLNV. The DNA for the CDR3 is TGTGCCAGCAGCTTAGACAACAGGGGGTTGAACGTC.

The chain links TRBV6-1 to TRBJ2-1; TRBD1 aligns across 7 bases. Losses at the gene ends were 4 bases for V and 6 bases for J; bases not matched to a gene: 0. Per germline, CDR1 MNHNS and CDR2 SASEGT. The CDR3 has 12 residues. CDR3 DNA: TGTGCCAGCAGTGGGGACAGCAATGAGCAGTTCTTC. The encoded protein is CASSGDSNEQFF.

Here the CDR3 DNA reads TGTGCCAGCAGCGTCGGACAGGGGATGACTGAAGCTTTCTTT. The encoded protein is CASSVGQGMTEAFF. The chain uses TRBV9 and TRBJ1-1, with TRBD1 matching over 9 bases. The V and J ends lost 2 bases and 5 bases, in that order; junction bases with no gene match: 4. CDR3 length: 14 amino acids. CDR1 and CDR2 from the germline V gene are SGDLS and YYNGEE.

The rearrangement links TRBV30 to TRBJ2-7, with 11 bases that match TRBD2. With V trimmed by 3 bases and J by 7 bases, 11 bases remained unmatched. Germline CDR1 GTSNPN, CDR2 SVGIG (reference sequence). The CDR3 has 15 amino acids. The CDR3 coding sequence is TGTGCCTGGAGGGGACTAGCGGTGGGGGGTCGGGAGCAGTACTTC. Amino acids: CAWRGLAVGGREQYF.

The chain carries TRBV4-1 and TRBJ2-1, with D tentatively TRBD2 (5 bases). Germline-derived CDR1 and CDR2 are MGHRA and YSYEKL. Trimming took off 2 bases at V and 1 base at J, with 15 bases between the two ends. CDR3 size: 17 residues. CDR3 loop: CASSQHGNLKSYNEQFF. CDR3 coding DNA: TGCGCCAGCAGCCAACACGGGAACTTGAAATCCTACAATGAGCAGTTCTTC.

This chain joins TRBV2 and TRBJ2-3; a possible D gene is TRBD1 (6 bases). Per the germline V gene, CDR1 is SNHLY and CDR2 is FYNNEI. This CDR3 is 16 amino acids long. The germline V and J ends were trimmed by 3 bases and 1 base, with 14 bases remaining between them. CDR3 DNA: TGTGCCAGCAGTGAGGCAGGGGATTGGGGCACAGATACGCAGTATTTT. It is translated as CASSEAGDWGTDTQYF.

The CDR3 DNA sequence: TGTGCCAGCAGGGGCGGGGAGGAGACCCAGTACTTC. Translation: CASRGGEETQYF. The rearrangement uses TRBV7-9 and TRBJ2-5; D may be TRBD2 (6 bases). Germline V gene data show CDR1 as SEHNR and CDR2 as FQNEAQ (reference sequence). The ends were cut back, 6 bases at V and 5 bases at J, with 10 bases in the middle. This CDR3 is built from 12 residues.